This T cell receptor beta chain was recorded in a study of T cells of healthy individuals. Trimming left V 0 bases short and J 8 bases short, with 13 bases between. The CDR3 loop spans 14 amino acids. Germline V lookup: CDR1 MNHEY, CDR2 SVGAGI. In this sample, this clonotype turned up a few times. TCRdb fed the 5' RACE reads into MiXCR, producing one record per CDR3 protein. The table shows tens of thousands of distinct CDR3 sequences, with roughly 15% occurring only once. The rearrangement links TRBV6-5 to TRBJ1-2, with D perhaps matching TRBD1 (6 bases). This receptor was identified in a human donor in good health. The CDR3 DNA is TGTGCCAGCAGTTACTCGAACAGGGTCGGAGGCTACACCTTC. Its protein is CASSYSNRVGGYTF.